This T cell receptor (beta chain) was found in a study of T-cell reconstitution after alpha-beta-depleted transplantation in children. V was clipped by 0 bases and J by 5 bases, with 17 bases between them. The CDR3 runs to 16 residues. Looked up from germline, CDR1 is SGHDT and CDR2 is YYEEEE. This clonotype was recorded a few times. It was with unique molecular identifiers that the TCRbeta library was prepared. TCRdb reanalysed the PCR reads using MiXCR and keeps one entry per CDR3 protein. The repertoire holds 800,000 to 1,000,000 distinct CDR3 sequences, with around 30% as singletons. The material was PBMCs, mostly from graft donor cells, obtained 360 days after TCRalphabeta/CD19-depleted stem cell transplant. V usage is TRBV5-6 and J usage is TRBJ2-5; weak D call: TRBD2 (6 bases). The sequence derives from a boy less than two years old who had a stem cell transplant for SCID, so the T cells may come from the graft donor. The CDR3 sequence: CASSLEAGRRSETQYF. CDR3 in DNA: TGTGCCAGCAGCTTGGAAGCAGGGAGGAGGTCGGAGACCCAGTACTTC.